The source of this T cell receptor (beta chain) is a study of blood T cells in healthy people across ages. Whole-study results and caveats: With age, beta diversity per million T cells declined roughly linearly, significantly by 35 to 40. More naive CD4+ cells and higher diversity marked long-lived donors relative to aged donors.

In regard to this clonotype: What it binds is not known.

Then a second PCR, running roughly 7 to 11 cycles, was carried out with a sample-barcoded 5' primer and a J-beta primer mix. TCRdb analysed the 5' RACE reads with MiXCR anew, one entry per CDR3 protein. Of under 2 million distinct CDR3 sequences detected, almost 35% appear once; the ten largest clones hold roughly 10%. The sequenced sample was blood. The clonotype comes from a woman in her twenties or thirties in good health.

The CDR3 sequence is CAISVGGGDQPQHF. CDR3 nucleotides: TGTGCCATCAGTGTAGGGGGCGGGGATCAGCCCCAGCATTTT. The chain combines TRBV10-3 with TRBJ1-5; 7 bases match TRBD1. After removal of 4 bases from V and 5 bases from J, the junction contained 5 bases not matched to a gene. Germline V lookup: CDR1 ENHRY, CDR2 SYGVKD. CDR3 length: 14 residues.